This paragraph reports one T cell receptor beta chain. This clonotype turned up a few times. There is no known antigen for this receptor. The sample holds no much larger clone one base away, and base qualities are not on file. All donors were healthy Caucasians. The researchers also sequenced three unrelated adults who were not twins: a male aged 18 to 30, a male aged 50 to 59, and a female aged 50 to 59. Miltenyi CD45RO+ enrichment and human naive T-cell isolation kits were used to isolate memory (CD45RO+) and naive T cells from PBMC. This entry comes from a study of identical twins (dated by TCRdb to about 2016). Background on the whole study: To test whether fetal clonotypes persist, the study used deep sequencing on TCR alpha and beta repertoires from monozygotic twins, unrelated adults of various ages, and cord blood. Replicate twin experiments were performed at different times using different library preparation protocols to rule out contamination. Broad study findings and their caveats: Out-of-frame TCR alpha sequences shared between twins showed an excess of low generation-probability sequences compared with coincidental sharing between unrelated individuals. Abundant cord blood beta clonotypes carried fewer insertions; young adult naive repertoires showed a weaker similar trend, while memory repertoires showed none. A weaker excess of twin sharing was found in beta out-of-frame sequences because the signal-to-noise ratio was lowered by fewer shared sequences. In monozygotic twins, out-of-frame TCR alpha sharing was systematically underestimated by recombination models, although the models agreed with sharing between unrelated individuals. Invariant T cells such as MAIT and iNKT could partly confound zero-insertion analyses, though diverse VJ usage argued against this for most clonotypes. Because the same donors could not be followed over many years, conclusions were based on cross-sectional statistical analysis.

From the cysteine up to the phenylalanine, the CDR3 has a length of 15 residues. Only the CDR3 DNA is retained, 45 bases long and in frame from the first base. Per the germline V gene, SGHAT is the CDR1 and FQNNGV is the CDR2. V is cut by 1 base and J by 5 bases, and the space between the germline ends is 12 bases. Libraries were made using 5' RACE. The listed sequencing device is Illumina HiSeq 2000. A universal primer binding site was introduced by template switching, and a unique molecular identifier was present in the final cDNA, enabling accurate counting of TCR cDNA molecules. Specific primers in the conserved constant-segment region were used to synthesize first-strand cDNA for the TCR alpha and beta chains. To control for contamination, each cDNA library was double barcoded with a SMART-Mk sample barcode plus Illumina barcodes. Two successive PCR steps introduced TruSeq adapter sequences along with Illumina sample barcodes. The Illumina HiSeq platform was used with custom primers to sequence TCR alpha and beta cDNA libraries. The study's own analysis went as follows. MiGEC processed the raw reads to extract unique molecular identifiers, while MiXCR was used to determine the CDR3 positions. For each individual, recombination models were inferred using an EM algorithm with the repgenHMM and IGoR tools. Shared clonotypes were analyzed with the tcR package in R, and sharing was normalized by the product of cloneset sizes. Out-of-frame nonproductive sequences were analyzed to study raw recombination free of thymic and clonal selection effects. TCRdb applied fastp at Q25 and MiXCR to the public reads, then kept only in-frame beta chains. Each entry is one CDR3 protein sequence, shown with its most common DNA and genes. TCRdb assigned the V and J calls; the authors' analysis was not used. The sample table holds hundreds of thousands of distinct CDR3 sequences, of which roughly 6% were seen once. Clones ranked in the top ten supply about 1.8% of the sample.

This sequence uses TRBV11-2 and TRBJ2-1; there is no confident call for the D gene. The sequence was obtained from a man aged 18 to 30 in good health. Specimen: naive T cells sorted from blood. Interpreted using the paper, the cell subset or site label stands for: cells isolated with a human naive T-cell isolation kit. In nucleotide form, the sequence is TGTGCCAGCAGCTTAGTTGGGTACCGGGACAATGAGCAGTTCTTC. The translation is CASSLVGYRDNEQFF.